A selection of T cell receptor beta chains follows, all from one sample in a study of cytomegalovirus exposure and HLA in healthy donors. Assay: immunoSEQ multiplex PCR; the TCRdb copy retains only in-frame clones and omits some. The data contain over 150,000 clones, 80% to 90% of them seen just once; the ten biggest clones take up 1% to 1.5%. The specimen sequenced was PBMCs. These receptors all stem from a girl aged 2 to 10 in good health and CMV-seropositive. CDR3s include the opening cysteine and the closing phenylalanine or tryptophan. The D gene is left open where the match is weak. Clone size, where shown, is once, few, many, or a class for clones that have expanded.

NA,TRBJ2-1,TRBV9,TRBD2,CASSVVGLADNEQFF,TGTGCCAGCAGCGTAGTGGGACTAGCGGACAATGAGCAGTTCTTC
NA,TRBJ2-2,TRBV19,NA,CASSIDRVRGELFF,TGTGCCAGTAGTATAGACAGGGTTCGGGGGGAGCTGTTTTTT
NA,TRBJ2-1,TRBV6-1,TRBD2,CASSEVPSGSGYNEQFF,TGTGCCAGCAGTGAAGTCCCTAGCGGGAGTGGGTACAATGAGCAGTTCTTC
NA,TRBJ2-1,TRBV5-1,NA,CASSLDSSPRGNEQFF,TGCGCCAGCAGCTTGGATAGCTCCCCCCGGGGCAATGAGCAGTTCTTC
NA,TRBJ2-1,TRBV27,NA,CASTTAYNEQFF,TGTGCCAGCACAACAGCCTACAATGAGCAGTTCTTC
NA,TRBJ1-1,TRBV9,NA,CASSVSRARTEAFF,TGTGCCAGCAGCGTATCCAGGGCTCGCACTGAAGCTTTCTTT
NA,TRBJ1-6,TRBV7-9,NA,CASSVTVSYNSPLHF,TGTGCCAGCAGCGTGACAGTCTCCTATAATTCACCCCTCCACTTT
NA,TRBJ1-2,TRBV27,NA,CASRRQNYGYTF,TGTGCCAGCAGACGACAGAACTATGGCTACACCTTC
few,TRBJ1-1,TRBV30,NA,CARRGLSNTEAFF,TGTGCCCGCCGGGGACTGTCGAACACTGAAGCTTTCTTT
NA,TRBJ1-5,TRBV19,TRBD1,CASRGDRGLYSNQPQHF,TGTGCCAGTAGGGGGGACAGGGGCCTGTATAGCAATCAGCCCCAGCATTTT
NA,TRBJ1-5,TRBV6-1,TRBD1,CASSADRVSQPQHF,TGTGCCAGCAGTGCGGACAGGGTTTCTCAGCCCCAGCATTTT
NA,TRBJ1-3,TRBV9,NA,CASSRGGSSGNTIYF,TGTGCCAGCAGCCGGGGGGGGAGTTCTGGAAACACCATATATTTT
NA,TRBJ1-5,TRBV5-6,TRBD1,CASSQSAGTGVFSNQPQHF,TGTGCCAGCAGCCAGTCCGCCGGGACAGGGGTCTTTAGCAATCAGCCCCAGCATTTT
NA,TRBJ1-1,TRBV7-9,TRBD1,CASSRRDREAFF,TGTGCCAGCAGCCGACGGGACAGGGAAGCTTTCTTT
NA,TRBJ2-5,TRBV2,TRBD2,CASSDQGGKEEQYF,TGTGCCAGCAGCGATCAGGGAGGGAAAGAGGAGCAGTACTTC
once,TRBJ2-7,TRBV29-1,NA,CSVPWGRGNYEQYF,TGCAGCGTTCCCTGGGGCAGGGGAAACTACGAGCAGTACTTC
NA,TRBJ2-1,TRBV6-4,TRBD2,CASSQLAGVGGQFF,TGTGCCAGCAGTCAGCTAGCGGGAGTGGGGGGGCAGTTCTTC
few,TRBJ1-1,TRBV5-1,NA,CASSLGTGISEAFF,TGCGCCAGCAGCTTGGGTACGGGGATTAGTGAAGCTTTCTTT
NA,TRBJ2-3,TRBV19,NA,CASQTWTDTQYF,TGTGCCAGTCAGACTTGGACAGATACGCAGTATTTT
NA,TRBJ2-3,TRBV11-2,NA,CASSPSSGRTDTQYF,TGTGCCAGCAGCCCGTCAAGCGGGCGCACAGATACGCAGTATTTT
once,TRBJ2-1,TRBV7-9,TRBD2,CASSEKSGREGSYNEQFF,TGTGCCAGCAGCGAAAAAAGCGGGAGGGAGGGATCCTACAATGAGCAGTTCTTC
NA,TRBJ1-5,TRBV6-1,TRBD1,CASRVGTGARQPQHF,TGTGCCAGCAGGGTTGGGACAGGGGCTAGGCAGCCCCAGCATTTT
NA,TRBJ2-7,TRBV27,TRBD1,CASSSLTGGPYEQYF,TGTGCCAGCAGTTCCCTAACAGGGGGCCCCTACGAGCAGTACTTC
NA,TRBJ1-1,TRBV5-5,NA,CASSLAGNTEAFF,TGTGCCAGCAGCTTGGCAGGGAACACTGAAGCTTTCTTT